These 4 T cell receptor beta chains share one sample of origin, sequenced in a study of T cells in women clearing cervical HPV infection. Some clones are missing from TCRdb's copy, which holds only in-frame ones; the method was immunoSEQ multiplex PCR. Recorded for this sample: 31,000 or so clones. Sample: blood buffy coat. These receptors all come from a woman aged 18 to 75 with a cervical HPV16 infection that either progressed to CIN3+ or cleared (not recorded which).

Details on this clone: The read ends 3 residues shy of where the CDR3 ends; the end is completed using the germline J gene. This chain links TRBV2 with TRBJ2-7, with 8 bases matching TRBD1. The germline CDR1 and CDR2 sequences are SNHLY and FYNNEI. V was pared by 6 bases and J by 4 bases, with 8 bases of the junction left unmatched. The CDR3 is 14 amino acids. The CDR3 region is CASRTTGVAYEQYF. The DNA read from the CDR3 is TGTGCCAGCAGAACGACAGGGGTCGCGTACGAG.

On this clone: The read finishes 3 residues shy of the CDR3 end, and the germline J gene is used to complete it. This chain joins TRBV19 and TRBJ2-3, with D possibly TRBD1 on 6 matching bases. This CDR3 contains 11 residues. Germline CDR1 LNHDA, CDR2 SQIVND (reference sequence). Incomplete CDR3 DNA: TGTGCCAGTAGAGTCGGACAGACG. This encodes CASRVGQT. The entire CDR3 protein reads CASRVGQTQYF.

With regard to this clone: From the germline J gene comes the end of the CDR3, since the read stops 3 residues before it. The rearrangement uses TRBV7-3 and TRBJ2-5, with TRBD1 as a possible D gene (5 bases). V lost 6 bases, J lost 1 base, and 15 bases lay in between. The CDR3 is made up of 15 amino acids. Germline CDR1 is SGHTA and CDR2 is FQGTGA. CDR3 DNA (partial): TGTGCCAGCAGTCCCCAAACAACAGGCCAAGAGACC. The encoded protein is CASSPQTTGQET. The CDR3 as a whole reads CASSPQTTGQETQYF. The variable domain in full, with the rest retrieved from reference TRBV7-3 and TRBJ2-5, is GAGVSQTPSNKVTEKGKYVELRCDPISGHTALYWYRQSLGQGPEFLIYFQGTGAADDSGLPNDRFFAVRPEGSVSTLKIQRTERGDSAVYLCASSPQTTGQETQYFGPGTRLLVL.

Of note for this clone: The CDR3 extends 3 residues past the end of the read, so its final part is completed from the germline J gene. The V and J genes are TRBV19 and TRBJ1-5; 7 bases fit TRBD1. Germline trimming cut 5 bases from V and 2 bases from J; bases unmatched to any gene: 12. The CDR3 length is 17 residues. Germline CDR1 and CDR2: LNHDA and SQIVND (reference sequence). The CDR3 reads CASSPETGRFGNQPQHF. The covered CDR3 bases are TGTGCCAGTAGTCCCGAGACAGGGCGGTTTGGCAATCAGCCC.